This TCR beta chain emerged from a study of T cell responses to AZD1222 COVID-19 vaccine. This clone was seen only once. Produced via immunoSEQ multiplex PCR; TCRdb's table is partial and in-frame only. The sample consists of roughly 150,000 clones, approximately 91% of them appearing once. Trimming took 0 bases from V and 2 from J, leaving 7 bases between them. The germline CDR1 and CDR2 sequences are KGHSH and LQKENI. CDR3 length: 14 amino acids. The chain uses TRBV18 and TRBJ1-1; D gene uncertain. The sequence came from an adult who received the AZD1222 COVID-19 vaccine. Source: peripheral blood, taken 28 days after the second AZD1222 dose. The CDR3 reads CASSPPPANTEAFF. The CDR3 DNA is TGTGCCAGCTCACCACCCCCAGCAAACACTGAAGCTTTCTTT. The entire variable domain, with the rest obtained from reference TRBV18 and TRBJ1-1, is as follows: NAGVMQNPRHLVRRRGQEARLRCSPMKGHSHVYWYRQLPEEGLKFMVYLQKENIIDESGMPKERFSAEFPKEGPSILRIQQVVRGDSAAYFCASSPPPANTEAFFGQGTRLTVV.